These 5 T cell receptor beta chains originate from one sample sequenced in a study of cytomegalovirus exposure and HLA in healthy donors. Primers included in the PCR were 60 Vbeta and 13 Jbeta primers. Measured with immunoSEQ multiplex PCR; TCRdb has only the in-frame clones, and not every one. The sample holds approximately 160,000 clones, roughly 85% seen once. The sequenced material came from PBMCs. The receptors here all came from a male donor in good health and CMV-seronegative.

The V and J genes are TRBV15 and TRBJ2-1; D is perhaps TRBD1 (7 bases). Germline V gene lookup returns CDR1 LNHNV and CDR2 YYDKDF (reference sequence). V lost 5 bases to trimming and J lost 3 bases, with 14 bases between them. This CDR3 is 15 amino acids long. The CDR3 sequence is CATSARQGLYNEQFF. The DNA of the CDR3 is TGTGCCACCAGCGCCCGACAGGGACTCTACAATGAGCAGTTCTTC.

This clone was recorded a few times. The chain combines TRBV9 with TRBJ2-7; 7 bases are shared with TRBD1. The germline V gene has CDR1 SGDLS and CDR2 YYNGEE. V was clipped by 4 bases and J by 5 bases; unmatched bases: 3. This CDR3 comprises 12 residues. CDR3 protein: CASSLTGDEQYF. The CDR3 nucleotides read TGTGCCAGCAGCCTAACAGGGGACGAGCAGTACTTC. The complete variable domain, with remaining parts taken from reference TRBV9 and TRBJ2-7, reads DSGVTQTPKHLITATGQRVTLRCSPRSGDLSVYWYQQSLDQGLQFLIQYYNGEERAKGNILERFSAQQFPDLHSELNLSSLELGDSALYFCASSLTGDEQYFGPGTRLTVT.

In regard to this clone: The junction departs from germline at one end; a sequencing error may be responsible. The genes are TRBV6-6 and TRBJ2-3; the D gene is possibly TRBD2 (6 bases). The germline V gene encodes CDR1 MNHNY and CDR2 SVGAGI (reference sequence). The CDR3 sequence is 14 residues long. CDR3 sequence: CAGRSGTFTDTQYF. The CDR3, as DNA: TGTGCCGGCAGATCCGGGACTTTCACAGATACGCAGTATTTT.

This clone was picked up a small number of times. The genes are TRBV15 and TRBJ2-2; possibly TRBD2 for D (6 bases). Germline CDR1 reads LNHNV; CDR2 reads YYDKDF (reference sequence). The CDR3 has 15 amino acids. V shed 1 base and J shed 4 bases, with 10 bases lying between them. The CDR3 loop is CATSRGASATGELFF. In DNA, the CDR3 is TGTGCCACCAGCAGAGGGGCTAGCGCCACCGGGGAGCTGTTTTTT. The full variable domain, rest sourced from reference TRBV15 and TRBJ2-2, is DAMVIQNPRYQVTQFGKPVTLSCSQTLNHNVMYWYQQKSSQAPKLLFHYYDKDFNNEADTPDNFQSRRPNTSFCFLDIRSPGLGDTAMYLCATSRGASATGELFFGEGSRLTVL.

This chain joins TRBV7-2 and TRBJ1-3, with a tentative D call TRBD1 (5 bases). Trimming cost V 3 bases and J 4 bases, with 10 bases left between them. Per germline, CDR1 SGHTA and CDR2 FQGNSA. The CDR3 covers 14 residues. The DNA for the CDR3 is TGTGCCAGCAGCTTCCTAGGGGAAGGAAACACCATATATTTT. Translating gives CASSFLGEGNTIYF.